These 15 T cell receptor beta chains were sequenced from one sample in a study of CD8 T cells in Susac syndrome. The authors reverse transcribed roughly 0.5 to 1 ug RNA with random hexamers. Each CDR3 protein gets one entry after TCRdb re-called the immunoSEQ multiplex PCR reads with MiXCR. The data show more than 120,000 distinct CDR3 sequences, roughly 95% seen once. What was sequenced was CD4+ T cells from PBMCs. These receptors all come from a human donor in good health.

The chain has TRBV29-1 and TRBJ2-3, with D tentatively TRBD2 (7 bases). This CDR3 is built from 13 residues. CDR1 is SQVTM, CDR2 ANQGSEA, per germline. V gave up 4 bases and J gave up 3 bases, with 11 bases separating them. In DNA, the CDR3 is TGCAGCGTTGTAGGGGGGGGGACAGATACGCAGTATTTT. Amino acid sequence: CSVVGGGTDTQYF.

The genes are TRBV12-3 or TRBV12-4 and TRBJ2-1, with D possibly matching TRBD2 (7 bases). The CDR3 is made up of 15 amino acids. The V gene lost 6 bases and the J gene lost 5 bases, with 17 bases spanning the gap. The CDR3 loop is CASSPRSGTNNEQFF. The CDR3 DNA reads TGTGCCAGCAGCCCCCGGAGCGGGACAAACAATGAGCAGTTCTTC.

The chain joins TRBV7-6 to TRBJ1-2, with a possible D match to TRBD1 (6 bases). This CDR3 has 15 residues. Deletions cut 1 base from V and 4 bases from J, with 13 bases between. Germline CDR1 is SGHVS and CDR2 is FNYEAQ. The CDR3 region is CASSLGAGEGYGYTF. The CDR3 DNA reads TGTGCCAGCAGCTTAGGGGCAGGGGAGGGCTATGGCTACACCTTC.

The chain couples TRBV28 to TRBJ1-1; the D is unclear. This CDR3 has 15 amino acids. The V gene's germline CDR1 is MDHEN and CDR2 SYDVKM. V lost 3 bases and J lost 4, with 15 bases in between. In nucleotides, the CDR3 is TGTGCCAGCAGTTTTCGTGGGGTTTCAGGCACTGAAGCTTTCTTT. It codes for CASSFRGVSGTEAFF.

The V and J genes are TRBV5-1 and TRBJ2-3; 7 bases match TRBD2. The trim removed 3 bases at V and 4 bases at J, leaving 5 bases unmatched. The CDR3 covers 14 residues. Germline V gene sequence: CDR1 SGHRS, CDR2 YFSETQ. CDR3: CASSSPSGADTQYF. CDR3 in DNA: TGCGCCAGCAGCTCACCTAGCGGCGCAGATACGCAGTATTTT.

This chain links TRBV20-1 with TRBJ2-7, with D possibly being TRBD1 (6 bases). The CDR3 runs to 11 residues. With 6 bases removed from V and 3 bases from J, the gap between germline ends came to 9 bases. CDR1 and CDR2 from the germline V gene are DFQATT and SNEGSKA (reference sequence). The chain's CDR3 is CSAQGFYEQYF. The DNA of the CDR3 is TGCAGTGCCCAGGGGTTCTACGAGCAGTACTTC.

This rearrangement joins TRBV5-1 to TRBJ1-4; 10 bases align to TRBD1. V was clipped by 0 bases and J by 8 bases; unmatched bases: 4. The CDR3 runs 15 residues. CDR1 is SGHRS and CDR2 is YFSETQ in the germline V gene. The CDR3 region is CASSLGDRGGEKLFF. The CDR3 DNA follows: TGCGCCAGCAGCTTGGGGGACAGGGGTGGCGAAAAACTGTTTTTT.

The chain carries TRBV10-2 and TRBJ2-2; D is undetermined. In germline, CDR1 is WSHSY, CDR2 SAAADI. Trimming removed 7 bases from V and 0 bases from J, with 9 bases in between. CDR3 length: 14 residues. This CDR3 is CASKGVSNTGELFF. The CDR3, as DNA: TGCGCCAGCAAAGGTGTCTCGAACACCGGGGAGCTGTTTTTT.

The rearrangement links TRBV20-1 to TRBJ1-1; 9 bases map to TRBD1. The CDR3 is 13 residues long. Germline loops: CDR1 DFQATT, CDR2 SNEGSKA (reference sequence). J was trimmed by 1 base and V by 6 bases; bases with no gene match: 3. The CDR3 loop is CSALQGANTEAFF. The CDR3 nucleotides are TGCAGTGCGTTACAGGGGGCGAACACTGAAGCTTTCTTT.

The chain is built from TRBV4-2 and TRBJ2-5, with 10 nucleotides matching TRBD2. J was trimmed by 6 bases and V by 2 bases; bases with no gene match: 6. The CDR3 covers 15 residues. The V gene's germline CDR1 is LGHNA and CDR2 YNFKEQ. The CDR3 sequence: CASSQYLAGEQTQYF. CDR3 nucleotides: TGTGCCAGCAGCCAATATCTAGCGGGAGAACAGACCCAGTACTTC.

The V call is TRBV25-1, the J call TRBJ2-1; 8 bases map to TRBD2. The CDR3 is made up of 17 amino acids. Germline values: CDR1 MGHDK, CDR2 SYGVNS. V lost 6 bases and J lost 5; bases outside the gene matches: 15. In DNA form, the CDR3 reads TGTGCCAGCAGGTCCGAAGGAGGCGGGGGGACGGACAATGAGCAGTTCTTC. Residues: CASRSEGGGGTDNEQFF.

The rearrangement links TRBV4-1 to TRBJ1-2, with unresolved D. Germline CDR1 MGHRA, CDR2 YSYEKL. This CDR3 has 12 residues. Trimming removed 0 bases from V and 7 bases from J, with 6 bases in between. CDR3 coding DNA: TGCGCCAGCAGCCAAGAAAAGGGTGGCTACACCTTC. It is translated as CASSQEKGGYTF.

J is TRBJ2-3 and V is TRBV10-3; D not certain. With 4 bases removed from V and 4 bases from J, the gap between germline ends came to 12 bases. Germline V gives CDR1 ENHRY, CDR2 SYGVKD. This CDR3 has 14 residues. The CDR3 DNA is TGTGCCATCAGTGGTCAAGGGTTCGCAGATACGCAGTATTTT. Protein product: CAISGQGFADTQYF.

The chain has TRBV19 and TRBJ1-2, with D unclear. V was pared by 5 bases and J by 3 bases, with 10 bases between. Germline loops: CDR1 LNHDA, CDR2 SQIVND (reference sequence). CDR3 size: 13 residues. CDR3: CASSQASHYGYTF. CDR3 bases: TGTGCCAGTAGTCAGGCATCCCACTATGGCTACACCTTC.

J is TRBJ2-1 and V is TRBV7-2; tentatively, D is TRBD1 (5 bases). CDR3 length: 13 amino acids. Germline-derived CDR1 and CDR2 are SGHTA and FQGNSA. V was cut by 1 base and J by 10 bases, with 11 bases left in between. CDR3 sequence: CASSLVPRQEQFF. The CDR3 DNA reads TGTGCCAGCAGCTTAGTTCCGAGACAGGAGCAGTTCTTC.